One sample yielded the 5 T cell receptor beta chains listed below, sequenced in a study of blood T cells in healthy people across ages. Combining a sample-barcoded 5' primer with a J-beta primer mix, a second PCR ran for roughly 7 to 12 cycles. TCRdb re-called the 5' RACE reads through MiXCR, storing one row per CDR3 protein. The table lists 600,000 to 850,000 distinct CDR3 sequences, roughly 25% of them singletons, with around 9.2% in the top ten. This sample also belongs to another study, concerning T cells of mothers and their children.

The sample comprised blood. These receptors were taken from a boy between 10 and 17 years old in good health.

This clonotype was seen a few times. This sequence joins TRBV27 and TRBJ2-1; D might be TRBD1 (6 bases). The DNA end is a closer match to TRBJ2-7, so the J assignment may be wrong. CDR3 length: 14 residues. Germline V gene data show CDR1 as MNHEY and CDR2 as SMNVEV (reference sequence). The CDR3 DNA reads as TGTGCCAGCAGCCCCACAGGGTTAACGCACGAGCAGTACTTC. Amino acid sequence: CASSPTGLTHEQYF.

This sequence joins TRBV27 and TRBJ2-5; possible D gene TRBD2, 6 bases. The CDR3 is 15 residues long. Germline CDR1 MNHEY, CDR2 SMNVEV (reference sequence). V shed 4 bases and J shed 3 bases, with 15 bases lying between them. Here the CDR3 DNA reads TGTGCCAGCAGTTCCGGGGGAAAAGAGAAAGAGACCCAGTACTTC. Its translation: CASSSGGKEKETQYF.

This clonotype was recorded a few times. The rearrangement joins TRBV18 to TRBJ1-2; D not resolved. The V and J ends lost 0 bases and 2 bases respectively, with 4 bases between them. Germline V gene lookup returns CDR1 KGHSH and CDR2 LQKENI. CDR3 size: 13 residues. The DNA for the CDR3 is TGTGCCAGCTCACCACCTTCGAACTATGGCTACACCTTC. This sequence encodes CASSPPSNYGYTF.

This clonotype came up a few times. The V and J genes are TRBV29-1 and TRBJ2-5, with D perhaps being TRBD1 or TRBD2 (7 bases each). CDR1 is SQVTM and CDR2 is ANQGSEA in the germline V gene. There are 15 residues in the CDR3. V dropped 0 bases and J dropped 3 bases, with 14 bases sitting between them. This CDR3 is CSVEDISGGEETQYF. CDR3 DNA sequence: TGCAGCGTTGAAGATATTTCAGGGGGGGAAGAGACCCAGTACTTC.

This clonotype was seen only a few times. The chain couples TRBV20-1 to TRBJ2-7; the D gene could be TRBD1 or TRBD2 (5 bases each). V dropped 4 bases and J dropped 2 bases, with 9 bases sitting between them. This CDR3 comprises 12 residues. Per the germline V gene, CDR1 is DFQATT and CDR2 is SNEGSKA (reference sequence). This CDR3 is CSAMGDTYEQYF. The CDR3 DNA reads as TGCAGTGCTATGGGGGATACCTACGAGCAGTACTTC.